Given below is one T cell receptor (beta chain) in context. This sample was included in a study of T cell changes during pregnancy in multiple sclerosis. The method was immunoSEQ multiplex PCR; TCRdb's version includes in-frame clones alone and lacks a portion of them. Here the sample spans 40,000 to 45,000 clones, 89% being singletons. In germline, CDR1 is SGHDT, CDR2 YYEEEE. The CDR3 runs to 14 residues. The trim removed 3 bases at V and 8 bases at J, leaving 5 bases unmatched. This clonotype was obtained from a female donor with multiple sclerosis, enrolled in a pregnancy study. The chain has TRBV5-6 and TRBJ1-4, with 9 bases that match TRBD1. The sequenced sample was CD4+ T cells from peripheral blood mononuclear cells, obtained in the first trimester of pregnancy. As DNA, the CDR3 is TGTGCCAGCAGCTCGCTGACAGGGGGAGAAAAACTGTTTTTT. Translating it yields CASSSLTGGEKLFF.